A selection of T cell receptor beta chains follows, all from one sample in a study of vaccination effects on CD4 cells after COVID-19. No antigen has been identified for these receptors. TCRdb's table, derived via immunoSEQ multiplex PCR, lists solely in-frame clones and lacks some. In the table there are tens of thousands of clones, approximately 74% of which are singletons. Specimen: CD4+ T cells from PBMCs cultured with HCoV-229E spike peptides, collected before COVID-19 vaccination. The receptors shown here come from a human donor who received a COVID-19 vaccine. The CDR3 runs from the conserved cysteine through the conserved F or W. Fields, in order: J gene, clone size, V gene, D gene, CDR3 protein, CDR3 DNA. A D gene is named only where the DNA matches it firmly. The size entry is marked missing in some rows and otherwise reads once, few, many or a size class.

>TRBJ2-5|NA|TRBV9|TRBD2
CASSRTSGVPQETQYF
TGTGCCAGCAGCCGAACTAGCGGGGTCCCACAAGAGACCCAGTACTTC
>TRBJ1-1|NA|TRBV2|NA
CASSELGVGSEAFF
TGTGCCAGCAGTGAATTGGGGGTGGGGTCTGAAGCTTTCTTT
>TRBJ1-3|NA|TRBV3-1/TRBV3-2|NA
CASSQAWNTIYF
TGTGCCAGCAGCCAAGCCTGGAACACCATATATTTT
>TRBJ1-5|NA|TRBV7-3|NA
CASSPVVGQPQHF
TGTGCCAGCAGCCCTGTCGTAGGTCAGCCCCAGCATTTT
>TRBJ1-3|NA|TRBV18|NA
CASSPGQNPGNTIYF
TGTGCCAGCTCACCAGGACAGAACCCTGGAAACACCATATATTTT
>TRBJ1-2|NA|TRBV3-1/TRBV3-2|TRBD1
CASSLAGGTGGWGYTF
TGTGCCAGCAGCCTCGCCGGAGGGACAGGGGGCTGGGGCTACACCTTC
>TRBJ1-5|few|TRBV2|NA
CASSEMTGYQPQHF
TGTGCCAGCAGTGAAATGACAGGATATCAGCCCCAGCATTTT
>TRBJ2-1|NA|TRBV5-1|TRBD2
CASSPRTSGGSNEQFF
TGCGCCAGCAGCCCGCGCACTAGCGGGGGATCCAATGAGCAGTTCTTC
>TRBJ2-4|NA|TRBV28|NA
CASTLGGAKNIQYF
TGTGCCAGCACCCTTGGGGGAGCCAAAAACATTCAGTACTTC
>TRBJ2-1|NA|TRBV9|TRBD2
CASSWTSGSSYNEQFF
TGTGCCAGCAGCTGGACTAGCGGGAGCTCCTACAATGAGCAGTTCTTC
>TRBJ1-4|NA|TRBV7-8|TRBD1
CASSRDRGDEKLFF
TGTGCCAGCAGCCGAGACAGGGGTGATGAAAAACTGTTTTTT
>TRBJ2-5|NA|TRBV7-2|NA
CASSLTGTTKETQYF
TGTGCCAGCAGCCTAACCGGGACAACTAAAGAGACCCAGTACTTC
>TRBJ2-2|NA|TRBV3-1/TRBV3-2|NA
CASSQVWEGGELFF
TGTGCCAGCAGCCAAGTCTGGGAAGGAGGGGAGCTGTTTTTT
>TRBJ1-2|NA|TRBV5-1|NA
CASSLSAGNYGYTF
TGCGCCAGCAGCTTATCAGCCGGCAACTATGGCTACACCTTC
>TRBJ1-1|few|TRBV5-5|TRBD1
CASSTQPGGTEAFF
TGTGCCAGCAGCACCCAGCCAGGGGGTACTGAAGCTTTCTTT